These 23 T cell receptor beta chains share one sample of origin, sequenced in a study of identical twins. TCRdb processed the 5' RACE reads anew with MiXCR; each CDR3 protein has one entry. The sample includes 200,000 to 300,000 distinct CDR3 sequences, roughly an eighth seen only once; the top ten take 4% to 5%. This same sample was also part of a study on yellow fever vaccine responses in identical twins.

The sequencing sample was made of memory (CD45RO+) T cells sorted from blood. These receptors originate from a woman aged 18-29 years in good health.

Comments on this clonotype: Since no conserved phenylalanine or tryptophan closes the CDR3, a read error is the likely cause. The chain combines TRBV28 with TRBJ2-2; possible D gene TRBD2, 5 bases. V dropped 5 bases and J dropped 7 bases, with 11 bases sitting between them. The CDR3 is 13 amino acids. Germline CDR1 is MDHEN and CDR2 is SYDVKM. The CDR3 DNA follows: TGTGCCAGCAGTCCTGGACTGTACGGGGAGCTGTTTTAT. Translating it yields CASSPGLYGELFY.

Here the CDR3 DNA reads TGTGCCAGCAGCCGGGATTCGCCTGGTGAGCAGTACTTC. Translated: CASSRDSPGEQYF. The chain couples TRBV6-4 to TRBJ2-7; TRBD2 is a possible D gene (5 bases). Trimming removed 6 bases from V and 7 bases from J, with 16 bases in between. Germline assignment: CDR1 MRHNA and CDR2 SNTAGT. The CDR3 contains 13 residues.

The chain couples TRBV6-1 to TRBJ2-3, with D hard to call. The CDR3 loop spans 17 amino acids. Germline CDR1 reads MNHNS; CDR2 reads SASEGT. With 4 bases removed from V and 6 bases from J, the gap between germline ends came to 23 bases. CDR3 residues: CASSGPRTDRSADTQYF. CDR3 DNA: TGTGCCAGCAGTGGGCCCCGGACGGATCGATCTGCGGATACGCAGTATTTT.

This clonotype was observed a handful of times. The chain combines TRBV7-2 with TRBJ2-7; D uncertain. Deletions cut 2 bases from V and 3 bases from J, with 8 bases between. The germline gives CDR1 SGHTA, CDR2 FQGNSA. CDR3 length: 13 amino acids. The CDR3, as DNA: TGTGCCAGCAGCTTAAAGGCCAACTACGAGCAGTACTTC. This sequence encodes CASSLKANYEQYF.

J is TRBJ2-7 and V is TRBV10-3, with 9 nucleotides matching TRBD1. The CDR3 consists of 14 residues. J was trimmed by 7 bases and V by 7 bases; bases with no gene match: 11. Germline CDR1 ENHRY, CDR2 SYGVKD. The CDR3 loop reads CAIKGGQGRLEQYF. CDR3 bases: TGTGCCATCAAAGGGGGACAGGGACGTTTGGAGCAGTACTTC.

The chain carries TRBV15 and TRBJ1-2; D is possibly TRBD1 (6 bases). The ends were cut back, 1 base at V and 4 bases at J, with 7 bases in the middle. Per the germline V gene, CDR1 is LNHNV and CDR2 is YYDKDF (reference sequence). The length of the CDR3 is 13 residues. In DNA form, the CDR3 reads TGTGCCACCAGCAGAGGAGGGGGCTATGGCTACACCTTC. Residues: CATSRGGGYGYTF.

This clonotype was seen only a few times. The J gene is TRBJ2-5, the V gene TRBV25-1, with D maybe TRBD2 (6 bases). This CDR3 is built from 14 residues. Trimming shortened V by 7 bases and J by 7 bases, and 19 bases separated the two germline ends. Per the germline V gene, CDR1 is MGHDK and CDR2 is SYGVNS. Here the CDR3 DNA reads TGTGCCAGCACGGGGGATGGTCCGGGGTGGACCCAGTACTTC. Its translation: CASTGDGPGWTQYF.

This clonotype has more than one count but fewer than ten. This chain connects TRBV7-2 to TRBJ1-5; the match to TRBD1 covers 9 bases. Trimming cost V 4 bases and J 4 bases; bases outside gene matches: 5. There are 15 residues in the CDR3. Germline values: CDR1 SGHTA, CDR2 FQGNSA. CDR3 amino acids: CASSYWDRVNQPQHF. The CDR3 DNA reads TGTGCCAGCAGCTACTGGGACAGGGTGAATCAGCCCCAGCATTTT.

The chain couples TRBV10-3 to TRBJ2-3; 9 bases line up with TRBD1. The CDR3 loop spans 15 amino acids. In germline, CDR1 is ENHRY, CDR2 SYGVKD. With V trimmed by 5 bases and J by 2 bases, 5 bases remained unmatched. The chain's CDR3 is CAISTGTGHTDTQYF. Here the CDR3 DNA reads TGTGCCATCAGTACCGGGACAGGGCACACAGATACGCAGTATTTT.

The table lists this clonotype with a few counts. The CDR3 reads CASSEGTRASTDTQYF. CDR3 in DNA: TGCGCCAGCAGCGAAGGTACCCGTGCTAGCACAGATACGCAGTATTTT. The rearrangement links TRBV5-1 to TRBJ2-3; D is ambiguous. Germline assignment: CDR1 SGHRS and CDR2 YFSETQ. The CDR3 contains 16 residues. V was pared by 4 bases and J by 0 bases, with 15 bases between.

This clonotype was observed a handful of times. This chain joins TRBV20-1 and TRBJ2-5; D possibly uses TRBD1 or TRBD2 (5 bases each). Looked up from germline, CDR1 is DFQATT and CDR2 is SNEGSKA (reference sequence). The CDR3 totals 17 residues. The CDR3 bases are TGCGGTGGGGGACGGCACAGGTTGGAGGAAAAACAAGAGACCCAGTACTTC. As protein: CGGGRHRLEEKQETQYF.

This clonotype was seen at least ten times. The chain couples TRBV29-1 to TRBJ2-7; 9 bases line up with TRBD1. Unmatched junction bases numbered 3, after V lost 7 bases and J lost 2 bases. From germline, CDR1 is SQVTM and CDR2 ANQGSEA. This CDR3 has 12 amino acids. The CDR3 DNA follows: TGCAGCGCACAGGGGGCGGCCTACGAGCAGTACTTC. Translated: CSAQGAAYEQYF.

This clonotype has more than one count but fewer than ten. In DNA form, the CDR3 reads TGCAGCTTGGGACAGGGCAGTAGCGGGAGATTTGGTGAGCAGTTCTTC. Translation: CSLGQGSSGRFGEQFF. The chain is built from TRBV29-1 and TRBJ2-1; either TRBD1 or TRBD2 may fit D (9 bases each). The CDR3 covers 16 residues. Germline V CDR1 and CDR2: SQVTM, ANQGSEA. Trimming took off 8 bases at V and 9 bases at J, with 29 bases between the two ends.

Worth noting for this clonotype: Its ends do not fully match the called genes, so a read error is possible. The CDR3 spells CASSLPRGLGYTF. In DNA form, the CDR3 reads TGTGCTAGCAGCTTACCCAGGGGGCTTGGCTACACCTTC. The J gene is TRBJ1-2, the V gene TRBV7-7, with TRBD1 matching 8 bases. Germline V gene lookup returns CDR1 SSHAT and CDR2 FNYEAQ (reference sequence). The CDR3 extends over 13 amino acids. The full variable domain, in which reference TRBV7-7 and TRBJ1-2 provide the parts outside the CDR3, is GAGVSQSPRYKVTKRGQDVTLRCDPISSHATLYWYQQALGQGPEFLTYFNYEAQPDKSGLPSDRFSAERPEGSISTLTIQRTEQRDSAMYRCASSLPRGLGYTFGSGTRLTVV.

This chain links TRBV18 with TRBJ2-1; D call uncertain. V was shortened by 4 bases and J by 9 bases, with 13 bases between the two germline ends. Germline V gives CDR1 KGHSH, CDR2 LQKENI. The CDR3 is made up of 13 amino acids. Here the CDR3 reads CASSLDRVVEQFF. The CDR3 nucleotides are TGTGCCAGCTCACTTGACCGAGTCGTTGAGCAGTTCTTC.

The rearrangement uses TRBV18 and TRBJ2-1, with TRBD2 matching 16 bases. V was pared by 0 bases and J by 4 bases, with 6 bases of the junction left unmatched. Germline V gives CDR1 KGHSH, CDR2 LQKENI. The CDR3 totals 19 residues. In nucleotides, the CDR3 is TGTGCCAGCTCACCACCCCCGGGACTAGCGGGGGGGACTTACAATGAGCAGTTCTTC. It translates to CASSPPPGLAGGTYNEQFF.

This clonotype was recorded at least ten times. The gene calls are TRBV5-1 and TRBJ2-7, with D unresolved. The V gene lost 1 base and the J gene lost 3 bases, with 8 bases spanning the gap. CDR3 size: 13 residues. Germline CDR1 and CDR2: SGHRS and YFSETQ. The CDR3 DNA follows: TGCGCCAGCAGCTTGCGGCAGAACTACGAGCAGTACTTC. This gives the protein CASSLRQNYEQYF.

This clonotype came up many times. This chain connects TRBV3-1 to TRBJ2-1; the D is unclear. The V gene lost 4 bases and the J gene lost 10 bases, with 14 bases spanning the gap. In germline, CDR1 is LGHDT, CDR2 YNNKEL (reference sequence). This CDR3 comprises 13 residues. CDR3 in DNA: TGTGCCAGCAGCCCAGCCGCTGGCGGCGAGCAGTTCTTC. Protein: CASSPAAGGEQFF.

This clonotype turned up a few times. The chain combines TRBV28 with TRBJ2-1; 12 bases match TRBD2. The CDR3 extends over 15 amino acids. The germline V gene has CDR1 MDHEN and CDR2 SYDVKM. V was clipped by 6 bases and J by 4 bases; unmatched bases: 4. Written as DNA, the CDR3 is TGTGCCAGCAGAGCTGGGACTAGCGGGTACAATGAGCAGTTCTTC. Protein sequence: CASRAGTSGYNEQFF.

This clonotype has just a few counts. The chain has TRBV6-5 and TRBJ2-1; the match to TRBD1 covers 10 bases. Trimming cost V 4 bases and J 2 bases; bases outside gene matches: 8. The CDR3 loop spans 17 amino acids. CDR1 and CDR2 from the germline V gene are MNHEY and SVGAGI. The DNA of the CDR3 is TGTGCCAGCAGTTCCACTCGGGACAGGGGCCCCTACAATGAGCAGTTCTTC. This translates into CASSSTRDRGPYNEQFF.

This clonotype was detected a few times. V is TRBV27 and J is TRBJ2-7; tentative D call: TRBD2 (6 bases). Per germline, CDR1 MNHEY and CDR2 SMNVEV (reference sequence). Trimming took 6 bases from V and 6 from J, leaving 12 bases between them. There are 12 residues in the CDR3. For the CDR3, the DNA is TGTGCCAGCAGCCCTTGGGGGGTCGAGCAGTACTTC. Residues: CASSPWGVEQYF.

This clonotype was seen many times. This chain joins TRBV7-8 and TRBJ1-2; D remains ambiguous. The CDR3 contains 13 residues. The ends were cut back, 2 bases at V and 8 bases at J, with 12 bases in the middle. The germline gives CDR1 SGHVS, CDR2 FQNEAQ. The CDR3 reads CASSLRDQRGYTF. The CDR3, as DNA: TGTGCCAGCAGCTTAAGGGATCAACGGGGCTACACCTTC.

The chain uses TRBV19 and TRBJ2-1, with D uncertain. The germline CDR1 and CDR2 sequences are LNHDA and SQIVND (reference sequence). V was shortened by 4 bases and J by 10 bases, with 11 bases between the two germline ends. This CDR3 is 12 amino acids long. This CDR3 reads CASSTGGREQFF. The CDR3, as DNA: TGTGCCAGTAGTACGGGCGGCAGGGAGCAGTTCTTC. Full variable domain (outside the CDR3, taken from reference TRBV19 and TRBJ2-1): DGGITQSPKYLFRKEGQNVTLSCEQNLNHDAMYWYRQDPGQGLRLIYYSQIVNDFQKGDIAEGYSVSREKKESFPLTVTSAQKNPTAFYLCASSTGGREQFFGPGTRLTVL.